This TCR beta chain appears in the sequencing data of a study of blood T cell repertoires in COVID-19. Study background: Sites in the United States, Italy and Spain provided acute and convalescent COVID-19 samples. PBMCs, B-cell-depleted T cells, or T cells provided the cDNA or gDNA that made up the material.

In the source study's methods: Reference gene primer amplification yielded estimated nucleated cell counts. Clones were sequenced by immunoSEQ multiplex PCR, and TCRdb holds only the in-frame ones, with some missing. V, J and clone size are taken as reported in that table, and D and trimming were inferred from the DNA itself. Here the sample spans approximately 150,000 clones, less than 90% being singletons. Donors were grouped by their self-reported clinical history. Sequencing was performed on PBMCs or T cells enriched from blood (not recorded which). This sequence originates from a human donor with acute COVID-19. The donor label of this sample is uncertain.

CDR3 region: CASRLAGHHYEQYF. The CDR3 coding sequence is TGTGCAAGTCGCTTAGCGGGGCACCACTACGAGCAGTACTTC. V and J are TRBV12-2 and TRBJ2-7; TRBD1 is taken as the D call from the table, unchecked against the DNA. TRBV12-2 is reported as a pseudogene. The CDR3 is made up of 14 amino acids.